This TCR beta chain is drawn from a study of neurological immune-mediated disorders. The cDNA was generated by 5'RACE with 10-nucleotide random UMIs. TCRdb redid the calling of the 5' RACE reads with MiXCR, one entry per CDR3 protein. The sample lists 20,000 to 30,000 distinct CDR3 sequences, about 13% occurring once. This clonotype has at least ten counts. The antigen remains undetermined. Notes on the study in general: None of the CDR3 amino acid sequences of expanded clones recurred across subjects, suggesting private repertoires in all groups. Multiple sclerosis patients had less TCR clonal expansion than even healthy controls, unlike HTLV-1-associated myelopathy.

After removal of 3 bases from V and 3 bases from J, the junction contained 8 bases not matched to a gene. Germline assignment: CDR1 KGHDR and CDR2 SFDVKD. This CDR3 has 17 amino acids. The receptor comes from a woman aged 60-75 years with HTLV-1-associated myelopathy (HAM/TSP). The sequencing input was PBMCs. This sequence joins TRBV24-1 and TRBJ1-1; 11 positions agree with TRBD1. The CDR3 loop is CATSDGGQGGADTEAFF. CDR3 coding DNA: TGTGCCACCAGTGATGGGGGACAGGGGGGCGCAGACACTGAAGCTTTCTTT.